This TCR beta chain emerged from a study of OX40 agonist ivuxolimab in advanced cancers. Overall study context: Patients took ivuxolimab, an agonistic anti-OX40 (CD134) antibody. Patients got intravenous ivuxolimab at 0.01 to 10 mg/kg every 2 weeks.

People who had autoimmune disease history or systemic immunosuppression were excluded. This clone was seen a few times. The antigen is unknown. The ends lost 5 bases at V and 3 bases at J; junction bases unmatched: 8. The CDR3 has 15 amino acids. From germline, CDR1 is SGHVS and CDR2 FQNEAQ. Data came from immunoSEQ multiplex PCR; TCRdb stores just in-frame clones and leaves some out. Altogether about 120,000 clones are present, 80% to 95% being singletons, with the ten largest covering roughly 0.15%. Study results and caveats: Fewer expanded clones were found on average in CD4+ than in CD8+ T cells.

The J gene is TRBJ1-1, the V gene TRBV7-8; 8 positions agree with TRBD1. Sequences were derived from CD4+ or CD8+ T cells sorted from blood, sampled in a trial of the OX40 agonist ivuxolimab. The TCR was taken from an adult with an advanced solid tumor such as melanoma, head and neck, liver or kidney cancer. The chain's CDR3 is CASSPAKQGDTEAFF. DNA of the CDR3: TGTGCCAGCAGCCCAGCGAAACAGGGGGACACTGAAGCTTTCTTT.